Each of the 6 T cell receptor beta chains below was sequenced from the same sample in a study of cytomegalovirus exposure and HLA in healthy donors (dated 2017 in TCRdb). The method was the immunoSEQ multiplex PCR assay. The table was pulled from immuneACCESS by TCRdb, which kept in-frame rearrangements only. Such tables lose some clones; where checked, under half of the loss comes from unresolved V genes, and the rest has no known cause. In this sample the table shows some 290,000 clones, approximately 86% of which occur a single time. The top ten clonotypes cover roughly 0.96% of the sample. The source material was PBMCs. The source of these receptors is a man younger than 40 in good health and CMV-seronegative.

The rearrangement links TRBV9 to TRBJ2-5; a possible D gene is TRBD2 (7 bases). V shed 3 bases and J shed 5 bases, with 17 bases lying between them. Per the germline V gene, CDR1 is SGDLS and CDR2 is YYNGEE. This CDR3 has 15 amino acids. CDR3 in DNA: TGTGCCAGCAGCGGCTTTGCGGGGGCTATGGAGACCCAGTACTTC. Translating gives CASSGFAGAMETQYF. Full variable domain (missing parts from reference TRBV9 and TRBJ2-5): DSGVTQTPKHLITATGQRVTLRCSPRSGDLSVYWYQQSLDQGLQFLIQYYNGEERAKGNILERFSAQQFPDLHSELNLSSLELGDSALYFCASSGFAGAMETQYFGPGTRLLVL.

This clone was recorded a few times. Other DNA sequences within the sample encode an identical CDR3. The chain couples TRBV19 to TRBJ1-3, with TRBD1 matching over 7 bases. The CDR3 contains 14 residues. The germline gives CDR1 LNHDA, CDR2 SQIVND (reference sequence). The V gene end was trimmed by 7 bases and the J gene end by 0 bases; junction bases not matched to a gene: 3. Here the CDR3 reads CASTRDSSGNTIYF. CDR3 coding DNA: TGTGCCAGTACCCGGGACAGCTCTGGAAACACCATATATTTT. Full variable domain (missing parts from reference TRBV19 and TRBJ1-3): DGGITQSPKYLFRKEGQNVTLSCEQNLNHDAMYWYRQDPGQGLRLIYYSQIVNDFQKGDIAEGYSVSREKKESFPLTVTSAQKNPTAFYLCASTRDSSGNTIYFGEGSWLTVV.

This clone appeared a single time. The chain couples TRBV5-4 to TRBJ1-2; possible D gene TRBD1, 6 bases. The length of the CDR3 is 13 residues. The germline V gene encodes CDR1 SGHNT and CDR2 YYREEE (reference sequence). V was cut by 5 bases and J by 1 base, with 9 bases left in between. Here the CDR3 reads CASRRQDNYGYTF. CDR3 nucleotides: TGTGCCAGCAGAAGACAGGATAACTATGGCTACACCTTC.

V gene TRBV25-1 combines with J gene TRBJ2-6, with D possibly being TRBD2 (5 bases). The CDR3 totals 16 residues. Per germline, CDR1 MGHDK and CDR2 SYGVNS. Trimming stripped 2 bases from V and 0 bases from J, with 8 bases between. CDR3 coding DNA: TGTGCCAGCAGTGAACCCGGGGACTCTGGGGCCAACGTCCTGACTTTC. As protein: CASSEPGDSGANVLTF.

This clone was seen once. The rearrangement uses TRBV2 and TRBJ1-4; TRBD1 matches 9 bases. Trimming removed 3 bases from V and 8 bases from J; junction bases left unmatched: 7. The germline gives CDR1 SNHLY, CDR2 FYNNEI. The CDR3 is 15 amino acids. The CDR3 DNA follows: TGTGCCAGCAGTGATTGGACAGGGGAGGGCGAAAAACTGTTTTTT. Translation: CASSDWTGEGEKLFF.

V usage is TRBV27 and J usage is TRBJ2-1; the match to TRBD1 covers 11 bases. The CDR3 has 17 residues. Unmatched junction bases numbered 8, after V lost 0 bases and J lost 7 bases. Germline lookup yields CDR1 MNHEY and CDR2 SMNVEV (reference sequence). The CDR3 loop is CASSLSGQGAFMNEQFF. The CDR3 coding sequence is TGTGCCAGCAGTTTATCAGGACAGGGGGCTTTTATGAATGAGCAGTTCTTC.